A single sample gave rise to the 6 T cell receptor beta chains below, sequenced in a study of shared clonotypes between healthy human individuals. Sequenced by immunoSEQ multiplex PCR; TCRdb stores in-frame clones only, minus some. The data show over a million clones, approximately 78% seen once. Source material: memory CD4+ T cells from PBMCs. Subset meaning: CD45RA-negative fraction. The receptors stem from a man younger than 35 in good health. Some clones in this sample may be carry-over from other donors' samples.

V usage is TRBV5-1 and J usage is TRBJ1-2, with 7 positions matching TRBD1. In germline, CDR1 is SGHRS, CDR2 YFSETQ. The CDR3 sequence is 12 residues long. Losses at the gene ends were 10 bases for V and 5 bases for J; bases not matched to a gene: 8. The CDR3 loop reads CADPGTVYGYTF. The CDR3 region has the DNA TGCGCCGACCCCGGGACAGTTTATGGCTACACCTTC.

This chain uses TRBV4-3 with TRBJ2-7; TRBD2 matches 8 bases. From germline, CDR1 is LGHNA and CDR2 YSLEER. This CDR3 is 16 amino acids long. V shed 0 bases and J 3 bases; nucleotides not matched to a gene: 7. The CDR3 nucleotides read TGCGCCAGCAGCCAAGATATCACTAGCGGTAACTACGAGCAGTACTTC. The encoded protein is CASSQDITSGNYEQYF.

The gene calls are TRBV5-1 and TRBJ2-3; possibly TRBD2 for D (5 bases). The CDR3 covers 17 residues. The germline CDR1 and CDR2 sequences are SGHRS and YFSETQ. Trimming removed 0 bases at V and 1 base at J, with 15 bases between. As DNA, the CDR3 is TGCGCCAGCAGCTTGGCCGTAGAAGCGGCCCGCACAGATACGCAGTATTTT. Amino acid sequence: CASSLAVEAARTDTQYF.

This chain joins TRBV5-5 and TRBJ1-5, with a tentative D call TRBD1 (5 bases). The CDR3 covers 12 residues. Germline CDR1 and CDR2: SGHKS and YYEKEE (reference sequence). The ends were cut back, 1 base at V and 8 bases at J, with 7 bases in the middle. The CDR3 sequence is CASSLIGEPQHF. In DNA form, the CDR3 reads TGTGCCAGCAGCTTGATAGGGGAGCCCCAGCATTTT.

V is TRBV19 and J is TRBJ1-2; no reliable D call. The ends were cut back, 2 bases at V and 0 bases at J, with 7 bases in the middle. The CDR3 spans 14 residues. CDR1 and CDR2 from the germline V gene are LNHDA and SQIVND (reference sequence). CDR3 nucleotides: TGTGCCAGTAGTATATCGACCACTAACTATGGCTACACCTTC. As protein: CASSISTTNYGYTF.

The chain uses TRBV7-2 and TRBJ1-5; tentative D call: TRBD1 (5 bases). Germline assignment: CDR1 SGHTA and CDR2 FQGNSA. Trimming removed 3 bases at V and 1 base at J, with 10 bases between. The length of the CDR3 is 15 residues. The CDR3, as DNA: TGTGCCAGCAGCTTCAGGGTTTCCAGCAATCAGCCCCAGCATTTT. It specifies CASSFRVSSNQPQHF. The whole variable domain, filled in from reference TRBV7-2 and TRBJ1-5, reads GAGVSQSPSNKVTEKGKDVELRCDPISGHTALYWYRQSLGQGLEFLIYFQGNSAPDKSGLPSDRFSAERTGGSVSTLTIQRTQQEDSAVYLCASSFRVSSNQPQHFGDGTRLSIL.